A single sample is the source of the 9 T cell receptor beta chains below, sequenced in a study of OX40 agonist ivuxolimab in advanced cancers. Sequenced by immunoSEQ multiplex PCR; TCRdb stores in-frame clones only, minus some. Among 15,000 to 20,000 clones listed, roughly 80% were seen once. The sequencing here drew on CD4+ or CD8+ T cells sorted from blood, taken in a trial of the OX40 agonist ivuxolimab. These receptors all stem from an adult with an advanced solid tumor such as melanoma, head and neck, liver or kidney cancer.

J is TRBJ1-1 and V is TRBV2; D may be TRBD1 (6 bases). The CDR3 loop spans 13 amino acids. From germline, CDR1 is SNHLY and CDR2 FYNNEI. V dropped 5 bases and J dropped 4 bases, with 11 bases sitting between them. The CDR3 spells CASSPQGFTEAFF. CDR3 sequence (DNA): TGTGCCAGCAGTCCACAGGGTTTCACTGAAGCTTTCTTT.

V gene TRBV6-6 combines with J gene TRBJ2-1; 7 bases are a match to TRBD1. Trimming at V came to 6 bases and at J to 4 bases, leaving 9 bases not matched to a gene. The CDR3 is 15 residues long. Germline V gene lookup returns CDR1 MNHNY and CDR2 SVGAGI (reference sequence). In nucleotides, the CDR3 is TGTGCCAGCAGGCGAAGACAGGGACCATACAATGAGCAGTTCTTC. This encodes CASRRRQGPYNEQFF.

The chain employs TRBV28 and TRBJ2-2, with 7 bases identical to TRBD1. The ends lost 7 bases at V and 2 bases at J; junction bases unmatched: 7. Per germline, CDR1 MDHEN and CDR2 SYDVKM. CDR3 length equals 15 residues. As DNA, the CDR3 is TGTGCCAGCACAAGGGGACAGATTAACACCGGGGAGCTGTTTTTT. This gives the protein CASTRGQINTGELFF.

This clone was seen more than once but under ten times. The chain combines TRBV6-5 with TRBJ2-5; D is unresolved. V dropped 6 bases and J dropped 7 bases, with 12 bases sitting between them. Germline values: CDR1 MNHEY, CDR2 SVGAGI. The CDR3 consists of 12 residues. The CDR3 loop reads CASSTLKGTQYF. CDR3 sequence (DNA): TGTGCCAGCAGCACCCTTAAGGGGACCCAGTACTTC.

DNA of the CDR3: TGTGCCAGCAGCCAAGAAGGGGTTACACTAGCGCCGTCCTACGAGCAGTACTTC. Protein: CASSQEGVTLAPSYEQYF. This sequence joins TRBV4-2 and TRBJ2-7; 7 nucleotides agree with TRBD2. V shed 0 bases and J 1 base; nucleotides not matched to a gene: 12. The CDR3 length is 18 residues. The V gene's germline CDR1 is LGHNA and CDR2 YNFKEQ.

V and J are TRBV6-6 and TRBJ1-2, with 11 bases that match TRBD1. V lost 7 bases and J lost 7; bases outside the gene matches: 8. The germline V gene encodes CDR1 MNHNY and CDR2 SVGAGI (reference sequence). The CDR3 is 14 residues long. The CDR3 here is CASTPGQGEGGYTF. DNA for the CDR3: TGTGCCAGCACCCCGGGACAGGGGGAAGGTGGCTACACCTTC.

The rearrangement joins TRBV6-1 to TRBJ1-2, with TRBD1 identical over 7 bases. Germline-derived CDR1 and CDR2 are MNHNS and SASEGT. There are 13 residues in the CDR3. V trimming: 4 bases; J trimming: 4 bases; junction bases outside the gene matches: 3. CDR3 DNA sequence: TGTGCCAGCAGTGGAGGGACAGCCTATGGCTACACCTTC. Protein: CASSGGTAYGYTF.

The V call is TRBV19, the J call TRBJ1-1; 7 bases fit TRBD1. The CDR3 sequence is 16 residues long. Per germline, CDR1 LNHDA and CDR2 SQIVND (reference sequence). Trimming cost V 5 bases and J 1 base; bases outside gene matches: 10. The CDR3: CASSSQGGISNTEAFF. CDR3 DNA sequence: TGTGCCAGTAGTTCCCAGGGGGGGATCTCGAACACTGAAGCTTTCTTT.

The chain couples TRBV7-2 to TRBJ2-1; D is ambiguous. Germline lookup yields CDR1 SGHTA and CDR2 FQGNSA. The CDR3 is 13 amino acids. Trimming shortened V by 2 bases and J by 5 bases, and 7 bases separated the two germline ends. Written as DNA, the CDR3 is TGTGCCAGCAGCTTATTTGTTAACAATGAGCAGTTCTTC. Amino acid sequence: CASSLFVNNEQFF.